The 10 T cell receptor beta chains below come from one sample, sequenced in a study of identical twins. TCRdb independently ran MiXCR on the 5' RACE reads; one entry per CDR3 protein. Of around 1.7 million distinct CDR3 sequences listed, roughly 35% are singletons. Sequencing used cord blood. Receptors were obtained from a newborn girl in good health.

The chain has TRBV6-5 and TRBJ1-5, with D perhaps matching TRBD1 (5 bases). Germline CDR1 reads MNHEY; CDR2 reads SVGAGI. V lost 4 bases and J 4 bases, leaving 17 bases between the germline ends. The CDR3 totals 16 residues. Here the CDR3 reads CASSLGAGQRNQPQHF. The CDR3 DNA sequence: TGTGCCAGCAGTTTAGGGGCAGGGCAAAGGAATCAGCCCCAGCATTTT.

A remark on this clonotype: This could be a read error, since a much larger clone is one nucleotide away. The gene calls are TRBV10-3 and TRBJ1-2; TRBD1 aligns across 7 bases. V was pared by 6 bases and J by 4 bases, with 2 bases of the junction left unmatched. This CDR3 contains 12 residues. Germline CDR1 reads ENHRY; CDR2 reads SYGVKD. DNA of the CDR3: TGTGCCATCAGGGCAGGGGGCTATGGCTACACCTTC. Protein sequence: CAIRAGGYGYTF.

The rearrangement uses TRBV5-1 and TRBJ1-4; a possible D gene is TRBD1 (6 bases). Trimming removed 4 bases from V and 6 bases from J, with 10 bases in between. This CDR3 region has 13 residues. Germline V gene sequence: CDR1 SGHRS, CDR2 YFSETQ. The CDR3, as DNA: TGCGCCAGCAGCCTCCGGACAGATGAAAAACTGTTTTTT. Translated, it gives CASSLRTDEKLFF.

The chain carries TRBV9 and TRBJ2-3; 8 bases line up with TRBD2. Germline V gives CDR1 SGDLS, CDR2 YYNGEE. This CDR3 region has 15 residues. V shed 3 bases and J 4 bases; nucleotides not matched to a gene: 7. Here the CDR3 reads CASSAIWREADTQYF. The CDR3 nucleotides read TGTGCCAGCAGCGCAATTTGGCGGGAGGCAGATACGCAGTATTTT.

The chain employs TRBV20-1 and TRBJ2-1, with TRBD1 matching 8 bases. Trimming at V came to 6 bases and at J to 13 bases, leaving 14 bases not matched to a gene. This CDR3 has 13 residues. The germline V gene encodes CDR1 DFQATT and CDR2 SNEGSKA (reference sequence). CDR3 sequence: CSADDRGQETQFF. DNA of the CDR3: TGCAGTGCAGACGACAGGGGCCAAGAGACCCAGTTCTTC.

The table lists this clonotype with a few counts. The chain carries TRBV6-1 and TRBJ2-3; 10 positions agree with TRBD1. V shed 8 bases and J 4 bases; nucleotides not matched to a gene: 6. The V gene's germline CDR1 is MNHNS and CDR2 SASEGT. The CDR3 covers 14 residues. This CDR3 reads CASCRDRGSDTQYF. CDR3 DNA sequence: TGTGCCAGCTGCCGGGACAGGGGTTCAGATACGCAGTATTTT.

This clonotype has a single count. The chain has TRBV20-1 and TRBJ2-7; D gene ambiguous. The germline CDR1 and CDR2 sequences are DFQATT and SNEGSKA (reference sequence). Trimming took 5 bases from V and 2 from J, leaving 13 bases between them. The length of the CDR3 is 13 residues. CDR3 DNA: TGCAGTGCTGGTGTCCCCCAAACCTACGAGCAGTACTTC. This gives the protein CSAGVPQTYEQYF.

This clonotype was observed a handful of times. The rearrangement joins TRBV7-8 to TRBJ1-2, with a tentative D call TRBD1 (5 bases). Trimming removed 4 bases at V and 4 bases at J, with 19 bases between. The CDR3 contains 16 residues. Germline V gene data show CDR1 as SGHVS and CDR2 as FQNEAQ. The DNA of the CDR3 is TGTGCCAGCAGCTCGGGACCCTACGACGTTAGCTATGGCTACACCTTC. Protein: CASSSGPYDVSYGYTF.

J is TRBJ2-5 and V is TRBV7-8; D gene unclear. This CDR3 comprises 13 residues. V lost 4 bases and J lost 3, with 9 bases in between. Germline CDR1 is SGHVS and CDR2 is FQNEAQ. This CDR3 reads CASSSTTEETQYF. The CDR3 DNA reads TGTGCCAGCAGCTCAACGACTGAAGAGACCCAGTACTTC.

The chain joins TRBV4-2 to TRBJ2-1, with TRBD2 identical over 11 bases. The CDR3 spans 17 residues. The ends lost 1 base at V and 2 bases at J; junction bases unmatched: 4. Germline V gives CDR1 LGHNA, CDR2 YNFKEQ. In DNA, the CDR3 is TGTGCCAGCAGCCAAGGGACTAGCGGGTGTACCTACAATGAGCAGTTCTTC. It is translated as CASSQGTSGCTYNEQFF.